One sample yielded the 18 T cell receptor beta chains listed below, sequenced in a study of CD8 T cells in ankylosing spondylitis. One entry per CDR3 protein results from TCRdb running MiXCR on the 5' RACE reads. The sample contains some 840,000 distinct CDR3 sequences, about 11% of which appear only once. Study-level results: Blood from ankylosing spondylitis patients appeared to carry a characteristic roughly eight-variant TCR beta motif.

For these TCRs, the target antigens are not known. Source material: blood, either unsorted or a sorted T cell fraction (not recorded which). The source is a male donor with ankylosing spondylitis.

The chain has TRBV5-1 and TRBJ2-1, with 14 bases matching TRBD2. V lost 6 bases to trimming and J lost 8 bases; unmatched junction nucleotides: 16. This CDR3 is 18 amino acids long. Germline CDR1 SGHRS, CDR2 YFSETQ. For the CDR3, the DNA is TGCGCCAGCACCCCGGGACTAGCGGGAGTTAGGGGGTTTGATGAGCAGTTCTTC. Translated, it gives CASTPGLAGVRGFDEQFF.

This clonotype turned up a few times. The V call is TRBV12-3 or TRBV12-4, the J call TRBJ2-1, with TRBD1 identical over 12 bases. The CDR3 is made up of 15 amino acids. The V and J ends lost 6 bases and 7 bases, in that order; junction bases with no gene match: 7. The DNA for the CDR3 is TGTGCCAGCAGCCGGGACAGGGGGCTGTGGAATGAGCAGTTCTTC. This translates into CASSRDRGLWNEQFF.

This clonotype has a handful of counts. CDR3: CASSRRTAQGDTDTQYF. CDR3 nucleotide sequence: TGTGCCAGCAGCAGACGGACAGCTCAAGGGGACACAGATACGCAGTATTTT. The rearrangement uses TRBV7-9 and TRBJ2-3, with D maybe TRBD1 (6 bases). The CDR3 extends over 17 amino acids. Germline-derived CDR1 and CDR2 are SEHNR and FQNEAQ (reference sequence). The V and J ends lost 5 bases and 2 bases respectively, with 20 bases between them. The complete variable domain, with remaining parts taken from reference TRBV7-9 and TRBJ2-3, reads DTGVSQNPRHKITKRGQNVTFRCDPISEHNRLYWYRQTLGQGPEFLTYFQNEAQLEKSRLLSDRFSAERPKGSFSTLEIQRTEQGDSAMYLCASSRRTAQGDTDTQYFGPGTRLTVL.

To note about this clonotype: One junction end disagrees with the germline gene, perhaps due to a read error. This chain uses TRBV5-8 with TRBJ1-1; D gene uncertain. This CDR3 comprises 13 residues. Looked up from germline, CDR1 is SGHTS and CDR2 is YDEGEE. The CDR3 coding sequence is TGTGCCAGCAGCCCTCCATACGGACGTCGCCATCTCTTT. It is translated as CASSPPYGRRHLF.

In this sample, this clonotype turned up a few times. This chain links TRBV20-1 with TRBJ2-3; no clear D. The CDR3 is made up of 13 amino acids. The V and J ends lost 5 bases and 6 bases respectively, with 15 bases between them. Looked up from germline, CDR1 is DFQATT and CDR2 is SNEGSKA (reference sequence). The CDR3 bases are TGCAGTGCTGTGACCCTTTCGGGCGATACGCAGTATTTT. Translated, it gives CSAVTLSGDTQYF.

This clonotype was recorded many times. The chain employs TRBV7-2 and TRBJ2-7; D might be TRBD1 (6 bases). Germline lookup yields CDR1 SGHTA and CDR2 FQGNSA. The CDR3 spans 15 residues. With 5 bases removed from V and 2 bases from J, the gap between germline ends came to 16 bases. The CDR3 DNA is TGTGCCAGCAGCCGCCGACAGGATCGGACCTACGAGCAGTACTTC. Its translation: CASSRRQDRTYEQYF.

The rearrangement links TRBV5-1 to TRBJ2-3; a possible D gene is TRBD2 (5 bases). This CDR3 comprises 14 residues. From germline, CDR1 is SGHRS and CDR2 YFSETQ. With 5 bases removed from V and 0 bases from J, the gap between germline ends came to 10 bases. CDR3 sequence: CASRDSSSTDTQYF. CDR3 sequence (DNA): TGCGCCAGCAGGGACTCATCTAGCACAGATACGCAGTATTTT.

The chain joins TRBV20-1 to TRBJ1-5, with a possible D match to TRBD1 (5 bases). The length of the CDR3 is 14 residues. V was trimmed by 1 base and J by 1 base, leaving 8 bases between them. Germline V gene data show CDR1 as DFQATT and CDR2 as SNEGSKA (reference sequence). CDR3 sequence (DNA): TGCAGTGCTAGAGTATGGGGGAGCAATCAGCCCCAGCATTTT. Its protein product is CSARVWGSNQPQHF.

This clonotype was observed a handful of times. The chain combines TRBV4-3 with TRBJ2-1, with D perhaps TRBD1 (6 bases). CDR3 length equals 14 residues. V was pared by 3 bases and J by 10 bases, with 16 bases between. CDR1 is LGHNA and CDR2 is YSLEER in the germline V gene. CDR3 sequence reads: CASSHEHRAGEQFF. In DNA form, the CDR3 reads TGCGCCAGCAGCCATGAACACAGGGCGGGCGAGCAGTTCTTC.

This clonotype was counted at least ten times. V gene TRBV18 combines with J gene TRBJ2-7, with TRBD1 identical over 9 bases. After removal of 4 bases from V and 5 bases from J, the junction contained 9 bases not matched to a gene. Germline V gene data show CDR1 as KGHSH and CDR2 as LQKENI. The CDR3 runs 15 residues. The CDR3 is CASSLGPGTGNEQYF. The CDR3 region has the DNA TGTGCCAGCTCACTAGGACCCGGGACAGGGAACGAGCAGTACTTC.

This clonotype was detected a few times. This CDR3 reads CSARDQGPRGSSYEQYF. As DNA, the CDR3 is TGCAGTGCTAGAGATCAGGGGCCGCGGGGAAGCTCCTACGAGCAGTACTTC. The chain joins TRBV20-1 to TRBJ2-7, with D perhaps given as TRBD1 or TRBD2 (6 bases each). Trimming removed 0 bases from V and 0 bases from J, with 18 bases in between. The CDR3 totals 17 residues. In germline, CDR1 is DFQATT, CDR2 SNEGSKA (reference sequence).

The V and J genes are TRBV7-2 and TRBJ1-2; D not resolved. The ends were cut back, 0 bases at V and 4 bases at J, with 12 bases in the middle. The CDR3 spans 15 residues. Germline assignment: CDR1 SGHTA and CDR2 FQGNSA. CDR3 amino acids: CASSLAGKVTYGYTF. The CDR3 region has the DNA TGTGCCAGCAGCTTAGCAGGGAAAGTTACCTATGGCTACACCTTC.

The chain links TRBV20-1 to TRBJ2-6; D gene uncertain. The V end was cut by 0 bases, the J end by 4 bases, with 7 bases between. Per germline, CDR1 DFQATT and CDR2 SNEGSKA (reference sequence). The CDR3 sequence is 14 residues long. The CDR3 reads CSAREASGANVLTF. The CDR3 coding sequence is TGCAGTGCTAGAGAGGCGTCCGGGGCCAACGTCCTGACTTTC.

V is TRBV5-6 and J is TRBJ1-3; D gene ambiguous. The V gene lost 5 bases and the J gene lost 5 bases, with 11 bases spanning the gap. The CDR3 loop spans 13 amino acids. Per the germline V gene, CDR1 is SGHDT and CDR2 is YYEEEE. Here the CDR3 DNA reads TGTGCCAGCAGTATTAGAGGTCGAAACACCATATATTTT. Translation: CASSIRGRNTIYF.

The rearrangement links TRBV18 to TRBJ2-1; no firm D call. Germline values: CDR1 KGHSH, CDR2 LQKENI. The CDR3 covers 13 residues. Trimming removed 5 bases from V and 0 bases from J, with 5 bases in between. CDR3 nucleotide sequence: TGTGCCAGCTCAACAATCTCCTACAATGAGCAGTTCTTC. As protein: CASSTISYNEQFF.

This clonotype was found a few times. This chain uses TRBV3-1 with TRBJ2-5, with 8 bases matching TRBD1. The CDR3 sequence is 15 residues long. Per germline, CDR1 LGHDT and CDR2 YNNKEL (reference sequence). V trimming: 4 bases; J trimming: 4 bases; junction bases outside the gene matches: 8. The CDR3: CASSPTGEEVETQYF. The CDR3, as DNA: TGTGCCAGCAGCCCGACAGGGGAAGAGGTAGAGACCCAGTACTTC.

The chain employs TRBV28 and TRBJ2-1; D is possibly TRBD1 or TRBD2 (6 bases each). The ends were cut back, 5 bases at V and 6 bases at J, with 17 bases in the middle. The CDR3 loop spans 15 amino acids. Germline V gives CDR1 MDHEN, CDR2 SYDVKM. DNA for the CDR3: TGTGCCAGCAGTACCTTAGGGGGAGGAGGCAATGAGCAGTTCTTC. Protein: CASSTLGGGGNEQFF. Combining the CDR3 with reference TRBV28 and TRBJ2-1 gives the whole variable domain DVKVTQSSRYLVKRTGEKVFLECVQDMDHENMFWYRQDPGLGLRLIYFSYDVKMKEKGDIPEGYSVSREKKERFSLILESASTNQTSMYLCASSTLGGGGNEQFFGPGTRLTVL.

This clonotype has just a few counts. The chain carries TRBV5-5 and TRBJ2-2, with 12 nucleotides matching TRBD2. The V and J ends lost 3 bases and 2 bases, in that order; junction bases with no gene match: 8. Germline V gene sequence: CDR1 SGHKS, CDR2 YYEKEE (reference sequence). The CDR3 totals 18 residues. DNA of the CDR3: TGTGCCAGCAGCTGGAGAGGACTAGCGGGGTCCAACACCGGGGAGCTGTTTTTT. Its protein product is CASSWRGLAGSNTGELFF.